This T cell receptor beta chain was recovered during a study of shared clonotypes between healthy human individuals. Looking at the study overall: Used for every donor were three CD4 naive, three CD4 memory, two CD8 naive and one CD8 memory plate. Findings of the study overall: As a rule, naive subsets had a larger estimated richness than memory subsets.

Healthy and HIV-negative, the adult donors had no recent acute infections or vaccinations. With 6 bases clipped from V and 6 bases from J, the junction kept 6 bases outside the gene matches. The CDR3 is 14 residues long. The germline V gene has CDR1 SGHDN and CDR2 FVKESK. As concerns this clone: The antigen is not known.

Per sorted-subset replicate PCR, input was 200 to 250 ng DNA, representing about 30,000 T cell genomes. Assay used: immunoSEQ multiplex PCR; TCRdb lists only in-frame clones, some missing. Of roughly 2,300,000 clones listed, 85% to 95% were seen once; the top ten hold 0.37%. The sample taken for sequencing was naive CD4+ T cells from PBMCs. Subset described: CD45RA+ positively selected. The origin of this receptor is a man younger than 30 in good health. Some clones in this sample may be carry-over from other donors' samples. The chain carries TRBV14 and TRBJ1-5; 9 positions agree with TRBD1. The CDR3: CASSPGTGRQPQHF. Here the CDR3 DNA reads TGTGCCAGCAGTCCCGGGACAGGGCGTCAGCCCCAGCATTTT.